This TCR beta chain is from a study of shared clonotypes between healthy human individuals. Study-level findings and limits: Generally, naive subsets (rather than memory subsets) showed larger estimated richness. Few donors limited the genetic and exposure-history diversity represented.

Naive CD8 cells, CD45RO-negative and positively selected for CCR7, excluded terminally differentiated effector memory CD45RA+ cells. All donors were healthy HIV-negative adults lacking recent acute infections or vaccinations. On this clone itself: Antigen unknown. The sample has other DNA sequences that encode this CDR3 too.

Assay execution took place at the deep level. Method: immunoSEQ multiplex PCR; TCRdb's copy keeps in-frame clones and lacks some. The sample contains about 820,000 clones, almost 95% of which appear only once. Per the germline V gene, CDR1 is MDHEN and CDR2 is SYDVKM. Trimming cost V 3 bases and J 0 bases, with 2 bases left between them. The CDR3 contains 12 residues. The gene calls are TRBV28 and TRBJ1-1; D gene ambiguous. This clonotype was sampled from a man aged 30 to 39 in good health. The sequencing sample was made of naive CD8+ T cells sorted from blood. CDR3 amino acids: CASSLLNTEAFF. In nucleotides, the CDR3 is TGTGCCAGCAGTTTGCTGAACACTGAAGCTTTCTTT.